These T cell receptor beta chains were read from a single sample in a study of blood T cell repertoires in COVID-19. Assay: immunoSEQ multiplex PCR; the TCRdb copy retains only in-frame clones and omits some. The sample has about 190,000 clones, around four fifths seen once; the top ten hold under 5.5%. The sequenced sample consisted of peripheral blood. The receptors shown here come from a woman between 25 and 40 years old with acute or convalescent COVID-19. Each CDR3 is given with its conserved first and last residue. D genes are given only for firm matches. Some rows have no size entry. The others give once, few or many, or a class for an expanded clone.

TRBD1	TRBJ1-5	.	TRBV2	CASSSGQGAAYQPQHF	TGTGCCAGCAGTTCGGGACAGGGGGCCGCTTATCAGCCCCAGCATTTT
.	TRBJ2-7	.	TRBV9	CASSVVAGSYEQYF	TGTGCCAGCAGCGTAGTTGCAGGATCGTACGAGCAGTACTTC
TRBD1	TRBJ1-4	.	TRBV5-4	CASSSPHGTANEKLFF	TGTGCCAGCAGCTCCCCCCACGGGACAGCTAATGAAAAACTGTTTTTT
.	TRBJ2-5	.	TRBV5-8	CASSFYGLETQYF	TGTGCCAGCAGCTTCTATGGTTTAGAGACCCAGTACTTC
TRBD1	TRBJ2-1	few	TRBV9	CASGARDRGNEQFF	TGTGCCAGCGGGGCCAGGGACAGGGGCAATGAGCAGTTCTTC
TRBD2	TRBJ2-1	.	TRBV27	CASSLSGLAGGLNEQFF	TGTGCCAGCAGTTTGTCGGGACTAGCGGGAGGACTGAATGAGCAGTTCTTC
.	TRBJ1-3	.	TRBV28	CASSFSPGVGNTIYF	TGTGCCAGCAGTTTTTCCCCAGGGGTAGGAAACACCATATATTTT
.	TRBJ1-4	few	TRBV7-9	CASRERVQGLPATNEKLFF	TGTGCCAGCAGGGAGAGAGTCCAGGGACTCCCGGCAACTAATGAAAAACTGTTTTTT
TRBD2	TRBJ2-1	.	TRBV28	CASSGLAGSYNEQFF	TGTGCCAGCAGTGGGCTAGCGGGTTCATACAATGAGCAGTTCTTC
.	TRBJ1-2	few	TRBV7-2	CASSPSTGAYGYTF	TGTGCCAGCAGTCCAAGCACAGGTGCATATGGCTACACCTTC
.	TRBJ2-1	.	TRBV5-4	CASSLQGPYNEQFF	TGTGCCAGCAGCTTGCAGGGTCCCTACAATGAGCAGTTCTTC
TRBD2	TRBJ2-5	.	TRBV5-4	CASRQTLADHQETQYF	TGTGCCAGCAGACAAACTCTAGCGGACCATCAAGAGACCCAGTACTTC
.	TRBJ2-1	.	TRBV28	CASSLSPGSNEQFF	TGTGCCAGCAGTTTATCGCCGGGATCAAATGAGCAGTTCTTC
.	TRBJ2-2	.	TRBV6-2/TRBV6-3	CASSFAFGGELFF	TGTGCCAGCAGTTTTGCATTCGGCGGGGAGCTGTTTTTT
TRBD2	TRBJ2-5	.	TRBV3-1/TRBV3-2	CASSRAAGGYKKETQYF	TGTGCCAGCAGCCGAGCGGCGGGGGGGTATAAAAAAGAGACCCAGTACTTC
TRBD1	TRBJ2-7	.	TRBV5-6	CASSAWTGGAYEQYF	TGTGCCAGCAGCGCTTGGACAGGGGGGGCCTACGAGCAGTACTTC
.	TRBJ1-2	once	TRBV19	CASSRRDGYTF	TGTGCCAGTAGTAGGAGGGATGGCTACACCTTC
.	TRBJ1-2	.	TRBV3-1/TRBV3-2	CASSQRIRRERGYTF	TGTGCCAGCAGCCAGAGAATCCGGAGGGAAAGGGGCTACACCTTC
.	TRBJ2-1	.	TRBV5-1	CASSLIGQNWDEQFF	TGCGCCAGCAGCTTGATAGGACAAAACTGGGATGAGCAGTTCTTC
.	TRBJ1-2	many	TRBV7-6	CASSKGTSPNYGYTF	TGTGCCAGCAGCAAGGGGACATCCCCTAACTATGGCTACACCTTC
.	TRBJ1-2	once	TRBV28	CASRAGMTNYGYTF	TGTGCCAGCCGGGCGGGGATGACTAACTATGGCTACACCTTC
.	TRBJ1-1	.	TRBV27	CASSFDKLGTEAFF	TGTGCCAGCAGTTTTGACAAACTGGGCACTGAAGCTTTCTTT
TRBD1	TRBJ2-7	.	TRBV28	CASSSGTAREQYF	TGTGCCAGCAGTTCCGGGACAGCGCGGGAGCAGTACTTC
TRBD1	TRBJ1-4	.	TRBV28	CASRLGQGGGEKLFF	TGTGCCAGCAGACTCGGACAGGGTGGAGGTGAAAAACTGTTTTTT
.	TRBJ1-3	.	TRBV7-9	CASSQIQDYSGNTIYF	TGTGCCAGCAGCCAAATACAGGACTACTCTGGAAACACCATATATTTT
.	TRBJ2-3	.	TRBV3-1/TRBV3-2	CASSQDVGGLDTQYF	TGTGCCAGCAGCCAAGATGTGGGGGGGCTTGATACGCAGTATTTT
TRBD2	TRBJ2-3	.	TRBV7-7	CASSSGLAGGPDTQYF	TGTGCCAGCAGCTCGGGACTAGCGGGGGGGCCTGATACGCAGTATTTT
.	TRBJ2-2	.	TRBV11-3	CASSVVEGGELFF	TGTGCCAGCAGCGTTGTTGAGGGAGGGGAGCTGTTTTTT
.	TRBJ2-5	.	TRBV4-3	CASSQGPLETQYF	TGCGCCAGCAGCCAAGGGCCCCTAGAGACCCAGTACTTC